The subject of this entry is one T cell receptor beta chain. Antigen specificity is unknown. TCRdb passed the 5' RACE reads through MiXCR, listing each CDR3 protein once. The table has around 1.7 million distinct CDR3 sequences, less than 40% seen once; the top ten hold 0.25% to 0.3%. All donors were healthy Caucasians. These data belong to a study of identical twins. Study outcomes and limitations: Fewer insertions were carried by abundant cord blood beta clonotypes, but none was seen in memory repertoires. Invariant T cells like MAIT and iNKT could partly confound the zero-insertion analyses. With beta out-of-frame sequences, excess sharing by twins was weaker.

The sequence came from a newborn girl in good health. Sequenced: cord blood.

DNA of the CDR3: TGTGCCAGCAGCCCAGGGACTTGGAGGCACAATGAGCAGTTCTTC. It is translated as CASSPGTWRHNEQFF. The chain couples TRBV7-2 to TRBJ2-1, with D perhaps TRBD2 (6 bases). Germline CDR1 and CDR2: SGHTA and FQGNSA. The V and J ends lost 5 bases and 5 bases respectively, with 16 bases between them. CDR3 length: 15 amino acids.